Below are 29 T cell receptor beta chains sequenced from a single sample in a study of control samples from healthy donors and cancer patients. The data were produced by immunoSEQ multiplex PCR, yet TCRdb's version contains in-frame clones alone and is incomplete. The sample records 170,000 or so clones, roughly 92% being singletons. The sequenced sample consisted of blood. The receptors originated from a man in his thirties or forties in good health.

The rearrangement joins TRBV4-1 to TRBJ2-7, with 7 bases identical to TRBD1. The CDR3 is 17 amino acids. The V gene end was trimmed by 4 bases and the J gene end by 0 bases; junction bases not matched to a gene: 12. Germline CDR1 reads MGHRA; CDR2 reads YSYEKL. CDR3 coding DNA: TGCGCCAGCAGCCCCGGCCATTGGGACAGTAGCTCCTACGAGCAGTACTTC. Its protein is CASSPGHWDSSSYEQYF.

Only a few counts were recorded for this clone. The rearrangement uses TRBV28 and TRBJ2-1; the D gene is possibly TRBD2 (5 bases). Between the trimmed V and J ends, which lost 2 bases and 10 bases, there was a span of 15 bases. Germline CDR1 MDHEN, CDR2 SYDVKM. The CDR3 spans 14 residues. CDR3 sequence (DNA): TGTGCCAGCAGTTTAGTTGGGCTTCGGAGGGAGCAGTTCTTC. Residues: CASSLVGLRREQFF.

The chain joins TRBV18 to TRBJ2-5; D ambiguous. Trimming pared 3 bases from V and 4 bases from J, leaving 3 bases between. Germline V gene lookup returns CDR1 KGHSH and CDR2 LQKENI. The length of the CDR3 is 11 residues. This chain's CDR3 is CASSPGETQYF. Written as DNA, the CDR3 is TGTGCCAGCTCACCGGGAGAGACCCAGTACTTC.

The chain couples TRBV5-1 to TRBJ2-7; no firm D call. This CDR3 contains 15 residues. V was cut by 0 bases and J by 3 bases, with 13 bases left in between. Germline V gene data show CDR1 as SGHRS and CDR2 as YFSETQ. DNA of the CDR3: TGCGCCAGCAGCTTGGCCCCACCGAAAGACTACGAGCAGTACTTC. Translated: CASSLAPPKDYEQYF.

This chain joins TRBV7-9 and TRBJ2-2; weak D call: TRBD1 (6 bases). CDR1 is SEHNR and CDR2 is FQNEAQ in the germline V gene (reference sequence). Trimming shortened V by 10 bases and J by 3 bases, and 12 bases separated the two germline ends. The CDR3 is made up of 13 amino acids. CDR3 bases: TGTGCCACCCGACAGGTCTACACCGGGGAGCTGTTTTTT. Its protein is CATRQVYTGELFF.

The chain has TRBV5-4 and TRBJ2-2; maybe TRBD1 (7 bases). Trimming cost V 4 bases and J 4 bases, with 17 bases left between them. The CDR3 runs 16 residues. Germline V gene data show CDR1 as SGHNT and CDR2 as YYREEE (reference sequence). Written as DNA, the CDR3 is TGTGCCAGCAGCCCCCTGGAGGGGGCAAGCACCGGGGAGCTGTTTTTT. Amino acid sequence: CASSPLEGASTGELFF.

The rearrangement links TRBV5-1 to TRBJ2-3, with TRBD2 matching over 7 bases. The CDR3 runs 12 residues. The germline CDR1 and CDR2 sequences are SGHRS and YFSETQ. Trimming at V came to 7 bases and at J to 3 bases, leaving 2 bases not matched to a gene. The chain's CDR3 is CASFGGTDTQYF. Written as DNA, the CDR3 is TGCGCCAGCTTCGGGGGGACAGATACGCAGTATTTT.

This chain links TRBV4-3 with TRBJ1-6; D unclear. The germline gives CDR1 LGHNA, CDR2 YSLEER. This CDR3 has 13 residues. The ends were cut back, 0 bases at V and 9 bases at J, with 6 bases in the middle. CDR3 in DNA: TGCGCCAGCAGCCAAGATCTCGGTTCACCCCTCCACTTT. Protein: CASSQDLGSPLHF.

The CDR3 bases are TGTGCCACCAGCAGAGATAAGGGACAGAACACCGGGGAGCTGTTTTTT. Its protein is CATSRDKGQNTGELFF. The genes are TRBV15 and TRBJ2-2, with D possibly being TRBD1 (6 bases). V gave up 0 bases and J gave up 1 base, with 9 bases separating them. The CDR3 has 16 residues. From germline, CDR1 is LNHNV and CDR2 YYDKDF (reference sequence).

The chain links TRBV9 to TRBJ2-4; TRBD1 might be the D (6 bases). CDR1 is SGDLS, CDR2 YYNGEE, per germline. V lost 3 bases and J lost 9, with 19 bases in between. The CDR3 loop spans 15 amino acids. CDR3 nucleotide sequence: TGTGCCAGCAGCGCCAATCTTGTCAGGGGTAGCATTCAGTACTTC. This gives the protein CASSANLVRGSIQYF.

Regarding this clone: The identical CDR3 is also encoded by other nucleotide sequences in the sample. The rearrangement uses TRBV7-9 and TRBJ1-1, with TRBD1 matching over 8 bases. The CDR3 is 14 residues long. Germline-derived CDR1 and CDR2 are SEHNR and FQNEAQ (reference sequence). V dropped 5 bases and J dropped 1; count of bases not matched to a gene: 3. This CDR3 is CASSLGQGNTEAFF. CDR3 nucleotides: TGTGCCAGCAGCCTCGGACAGGGGAACACTGAAGCTTTCTTT. Complete variable domain (other parts from reference TRBV7-9 and TRBJ1-1): DTGVSQNPRHKITKRGQNVTFRCDPISEHNRLYWYRQTLGQGPEFLTYFQNEAQLEKSRLLSDRFSAERPKGSFSTLEIQRTEQGDSAMYLCASSLGQGNTEAFFGQGTRLTVV.

The chain uses TRBV4-3 and TRBJ2-2, with D perhaps matching TRBD1 or TRBD2 (5 bases each). Trimming removed 1 base at V and 3 bases at J, with 9 bases between. CDR3 length: 15 amino acids. In germline, CDR1 is LGHNA, CDR2 YSLEER. The CDR3 coding sequence is TGCGCCAGCAGCCAAGGGGGACCCTACACCGGGGAGCTGTTTTTT. Encoded protein: CASSQGGPYTGELFF.

The chain joins TRBV28 to TRBJ1-5; TRBD1 is a possible D gene (5 bases). Looked up from germline, CDR1 is MDHEN and CDR2 is SYDVKM. The CDR3 has 16 amino acids. V lost 6 bases and J 6 bases, leaving 21 bases between the germline ends. The CDR3: CASRIQSRGLRQPQHF. As DNA, the CDR3 is TGTGCCAGCAGAATCCAATCGAGGGGCCTCCGTCAGCCCCAGCATTTT.

The J gene is TRBJ1-3, the V gene TRBV28, with D possibly matching TRBD1 (5 bases). Germline assignment: CDR1 MDHEN and CDR2 SYDVKM. V shed 5 bases and J shed 1 base, with 12 bases lying between them. This CDR3 spans 15 amino acids. The CDR3 DNA follows: TGTGCCAGCAGTCGACCCCCAGGGTCTGGAAACACCATATATTTT. Protein product: CASSRPPGSGNTIYF. The full variable domain, its missing parts supplied by reference TRBV28 and TRBJ1-3, is DVKVTQSSRYLVKRTGEKVFLECVQDMDHENMFWYRQDPGLGLRLIYFSYDVKMKEKGDIPEGYSVSREKKERFSLILESASTNQTSMYLCASSRPPGSGNTIYFGEGSWLTVV.

CDR3 amino acids: CASSRQGTEKLFF. Here the CDR3 DNA reads TGTGCCAGCAGTCGACAGGGGACTGAAAAACTGTTTTTT. This rearrangement joins TRBV6-5 to TRBJ1-4; 8 positions match TRBD1. This CDR3 is built from 13 residues. Germline assignment: CDR1 MNHEY and CDR2 SVGAGI. Trimming at V came to 5 bases and at J to 7 bases, leaving 3 bases not matched to a gene.

The chain links TRBV24-1 to TRBJ1-5, with D maybe TRBD1 (5 bases). This CDR3 is 13 amino acids long. Germline V gives CDR1 KGHDR, CDR2 SFDVKD. V lost 4 bases and J lost 6, with 9 bases in between. CDR3 bases: TGTGCCACCAGTGAGGGGCCTTCTCAGCCCCAGCATTTT. Protein sequence: CATSEGPSQPQHF.

This chain joins TRBV21-1 and TRBJ2-5; the DNA was not compared with TRBD1, the D call given in the table. TRBV21-1 is a known pseudogene. This CDR3 comprises 16 residues. DNA for the CDR3: TGTGCCAGCAGCAGCCCAGCCGGGGACACCCAAGAGACCCAGTACTTC. Its protein product is CASSSPAGDTQETQYF.

The chain links TRBV7-8 to TRBJ1-2; 7 positions agree with TRBD1. J was trimmed by 2 bases and V by 4 bases; bases with no gene match: 4. The CDR3 consists of 14 residues. Germline CDR1 is SGHVS and CDR2 is FQNEAQ. The CDR3, as DNA: TGTGCCAGCAGCTCCGAGACAGGGAACTATGGCTACACCTTC. Its translation: CASSSETGNYGYTF. The variable domain in full, with the rest retrieved from reference TRBV7-8 and TRBJ1-2, is GAGVSQSPRYKVAKRGQDVALRCDPISGHVSLFWYQQALGQGPEFLTYFQNEAQLDKSGLPSDRFFAERPEGSVSTLKIQRTQQEDSAVYLCASSSETGNYGYTFGSGTRLTVV.

This rearrangement joins TRBV9 to TRBJ1-2; 7 nucleotides agree with TRBD1. The CDR3 is 14 residues long. Germline CDR1 SGDLS, CDR2 YYNGEE. Unmatched junction bases numbered 11, after V lost 5 bases and J lost 7 bases. The CDR3: CASSQNRDSGGYTF. The CDR3 DNA is TGTGCCAGCAGTCAGAACCGGGACAGCGGTGGCTACACCTTC.

The chain links TRBV11-1 to TRBJ2-1; D is undetermined. V dropped 1 base and J dropped 0 bases, with 10 bases sitting between them. Germline CDR1 SGHAT, CDR2 FQDESV (reference sequence). The CDR3 has 16 residues. This chain's CDR3 is CASSLGSRTSYNEQFF. CDR3 in DNA: TGTGCCAGCAGCTTAGGTTCGAGGACCTCCTACAATGAGCAGTTCTTC.

The chain uses TRBV7-8 and TRBJ2-7; no definite D call. This CDR3 is built from 16 residues. CDR1 and CDR2 from the germline V gene are SGHVS and FQNEAQ. Between the trimmed V and J ends, which lost 2 bases and 3 bases, there was a span of 17 bases. The CDR3, as DNA: TGTGCCAGCAGCTTAATGGCCAGGCTCACACGCTACGAGCAGTACTTC. Translation gives CASSLMARLTRYEQYF.

This clone was detected once. The chain couples TRBV6-5 to TRBJ1-4; 7 bases agree with TRBD1. The germline CDR1 and CDR2 sequences are MNHEY and SVGAGI. Trimming took 6 bases from V and 7 from J; bases not matched to a gene: 8. The CDR3 runs 14 residues. In DNA, the CDR3 is TGTGCCAGCAGGGCGACAGGGAAGGCTGAAAAACTGTTTTTT. Its translation is CASRATGKAEKLFF.

The chain uses TRBV19 and TRBJ2-2; a possible D gene is TRBD1 (6 bases). Trimming cost V 5 bases and J 7 bases, with 11 bases left between them. The CDR3 is 13 amino acids. Germline CDR1 is LNHDA and CDR2 is SQIVND (reference sequence). The CDR3 region is CASSENRDGELFF. In DNA, the CDR3 is TGTGCCAGTAGTGAAAACAGGGACGGGGAGCTGTTTTTT.

The chain is built from TRBV19 and TRBJ1-5; the match to TRBD1 covers 8 bases. Germline-derived CDR1 and CDR2 are LNHDA and SQIVND (reference sequence). The V gene end was trimmed by 2 bases and the J gene end by 3 bases; junction bases not matched to a gene: 3. The CDR3 has 15 amino acids. The DNA of the CDR3 is TGTGCCAGTAGTATACAGGGGGCTTTCAATCAGCCCCAGCATTTT. It translates to CASSIQGAFNQPQHF.

V usage is TRBV5-6 and J usage is TRBJ2-4, with a possible D match to TRBD1 (6 bases). Germline V gene sequence: CDR1 SGHDT, CDR2 YYEEEE. There are 14 residues in the CDR3. Trimming cost V 4 bases and J 2 bases, with 10 bases left between them. CDR3 amino acids: CASSQQGSKNIQYF. In DNA, the CDR3 is TGTGCCAGCAGCCAACAGGGTTCCAAAAACATTCAGTACTTC.

V and J are TRBV6-5 and TRBJ1-1, with D possibly TRBD1 on 5 matching bases. CDR3 length: 15 residues. Germline V gene lookup returns CDR1 MNHEY and CDR2 SVGAGI. Trimming stripped 0 bases from V and 7 bases from J, with 15 bases between. CDR3 amino acids: CASSYSGGASLEAFF. The CDR3 nucleotides read TGTGCCAGCAGTTACTCAGGAGGGGCTTCTCTTGAAGCTTTCTTT.

The chain has TRBV14 and TRBJ1-2; D may be TRBD1 (6 bases). The CDR3 spans 12 residues. V gave up 4 bases and J gave up 4 bases, with 7 bases separating them. Germline V lookup: CDR1 SGHDN, CDR2 FVKESK. The CDR3 DNA is TGTGCCAGCAGCCCAGGGGCCTATGGCTACACCTTC. This codes for CASSPGAYGYTF.

The chain is built from TRBV7-2 and TRBJ2-3; D remains ambiguous. This CDR3 region has 14 residues. The germline V gene encodes CDR1 SGHTA and CDR2 FQGNSA. Deletions cut 2 bases from V and 8 bases from J, with 14 bases between. For the CDR3, the DNA is TGTGCCAGCAGCTTAAAGGCGGCTAACCCTACGCAGTATTTT. This encodes CASSLKAANPTQYF. The full variable domain, in which reference TRBV7-2 and TRBJ2-3 provide the parts outside the CDR3, is GAGVSQSPSNKVTEKGKDVELRCDPISGHTALYWYRQSLGQGLEFLIYFQGNSAPDKSGLPSDRFSAERTGGSVSTLTIQRTQQEDSAVYLCASSLKAANPTQYFGPGTRLTVL.

The rearrangement uses TRBV19 and TRBJ1-5, with D maybe TRBD1 (5 bases). Trimming removed 3 bases from V and 0 bases from J, with 12 bases in between. In germline, CDR1 is LNHDA, CDR2 SQIVND (reference sequence). The CDR3 has 16 amino acids. The CDR3 sequence is CASSILSRVSNQPQHF. The CDR3 DNA reads TGTGCCAGTAGTATCCTCTCCAGGGTTAGCAATCAGCCCCAGCATTTT.